A single sample is the source of the 2 T cell receptor beta chains below, sequenced in a study of PD-1 blockade in classical Hodgkin lymphoma. Generated by immunoSEQ multiplex PCR, the TCRdb table keeps only in-frame clones and is missing some. The sample holds over 7,000 clones, 77% seen once. After autologous stem cell transplantation all patients relapsed, and prior brentuximab vedotin exposure differed between cohorts. Magnetic depletion of unwanted cells isolated CD4+ T cells from thawed PBMCs. Sequenced here: CD4+ T cells from blood, sampled at baseline. The receptors shown here come from a human donor with classical Hodgkin lymphoma.

The chain has TRBV2 and TRBJ2-5, with 11 nucleotides matching TRBD2. The CDR3 consists of 15 residues. Germline V CDR1 and CDR2: SNHLY, FYNNEI. The V and J ends lost 6 bases and 2 bases, in that order; junction bases with no gene match: 5. CDR3 in DNA: TGTGCCAGCAGCGTAGCGGGGGGGCGTCAAGAGACCCAGTACTTC. Residues: CASSVAGGRQETQYF.

This clone was seen more than once but under ten times. V is TRBV6-5 and J is TRBJ1-2; 12 bases map to TRBD1. Germline lookup yields CDR1 MNHEY and CDR2 SVGAGI. The CDR3 has 13 amino acids. Germline trimming cut 10 bases from V and 5 bases from J; bases unmatched to any gene: 5. The CDR3 here is CATGTGGLYGYTF. For the CDR3, the DNA is TGTGCCACCGGGACAGGGGGCTTGTATGGCTACACCTTC.